This T cell receptor (beta chain) is drawn from a study of T-cell reconstitution after alpha-beta-depleted transplantation in children. Study findings and constraints: TCRbeta diversity was high at day 60 in some patients (a result of surviving recipient T cells and thymic progenitors). Fresh T-cell production supplied most of the T-cell counts and diversity seen one year after transplant. It was reported that alpha-beta T cells came from several hundred expanded graft clones (about two months after transplant).

This sample's TCRbeta library carried unique molecular identifier barcodes. TCRdb redid the calling of the PCR reads with MiXCR, one entry per CDR3 protein. Here the sample spans about 980,000 distinct CDR3 sequences, about 29% being singletons. Details on this clonotype: Its specificity is unknown.

The V end was cut by 1 base, the J end by 10 bases, with 16 bases between. The CDR3 runs to 14 residues. Germline CDR1 reads DFQATT; CDR2 reads SNEGSKA (reference sequence). The sample was PBMCs, mostly from graft donor cells, taken 360 days after TCRalphabeta/CD19-depleted stem cell transplant. The sequence derives from a boy under three years old who had a stem cell transplant for SCID, so the T cells may come from the graft donor. The J gene is TRBJ1-4, the V gene TRBV20-1; possibly TRBD1 for D (6 bases). The DNA of the CDR3 is TGCAGTGCTAGAGGACAGGCCCCTCGGGGAAAACTGTTTTTT. It yields the protein CSARGQAPRGKLFF.